This is a list of T cell receptor beta chains from one sample in a study of blood T cell repertoires in COVID-19. Assay used: immunoSEQ multiplex PCR; TCRdb lists only in-frame clones, some missing. The sample records about 59,000 clones, around 67% being singletons. What was sequenced was peripheral blood. The receptors originated from a woman in her 50s with active or convalescent COVID-19. Both conserved end residues are part of each CDR3. A D gene is named only where the DNA matches it firmly. The size entry is marked missing in some rows and otherwise reads once, few, many or a size class.

D gene,clone size,J gene,V gene,CDR3 protein,CDR3 DNA
TRBD1,-,TRBJ1-2,TRBV6-4,CASSETGGYGYTF,TGTGCCAGCAGCGAGACAGGGGGCTATGGCTACACCTTC
TRBD2,-,TRBJ2-7,TRBV28,CASSALAGDYEQYF,TGTGCCAGCAGCGCGCTAGCGGGAGATTACGAGCAGTACTTC
-,few,TRBJ2-5,TRBV2,CASSGTIQETQYF,TGTGCCAGCAGTGGGACTATTCAAGAGACCCAGTACTTC
-,-,TRBJ2-1,TRBV10-2,CASSAGGGGYNEQFF,TGCGCCAGCAGTGCCGGGGGAGGTGGCTACAATGAGCAGTTCTTC
-,-,TRBJ1-4,TRBV7-9,CASSDDRDRLEKLFF,TGTGCCAGCAGCGATGACAGAGACCGACTTGAAAAACTGTTTTTT
-,few,TRBJ1-1,TRBV5-1,CASSLATVNTEAFF,TGCGCCAGCAGCTTGGCCACGGTGAACACTGAAGCTTTCTTT
-,-,TRBJ2-1,TRBV3-1/TRBV3-2,CASSPRTQGGQFF,TGTGCCAGCAGCCCGAGAACCCAGGGAGGACAGTTCTTC
-,few,TRBJ2-2,TRBV11-2,CASSLQASGELFF,TGTGCCAGCAGCCTGCAGGCCAGCGGGGAGCTGTTTTTT
-,-,TRBJ1-1,TRBV6-1,CASSEGWTFIPF,TGTGCCAGCAGTGAAGGTTGGACATTTATTCCTTTT
TRBD1,many,TRBJ2-3,TRBV7-2,CASSSGQGITDTQYF,TGTGCCAGCAGCTCGGGACAGGGGATCACAGATACGCAGTATTTT
-,-,TRBJ2-7,TRBV7-6,CASSPESATVSYEQYF,TGTGCCAGCAGCCCCGAGTCAGCGACAGTTTCCTACGAGCAGTACTTC
TRBD2,-,TRBJ2-5,TRBV5-1,CASKWGAGEETQYF,TGCGCCAGCAAGTGGGGCGCGGGAGAAGAGACCCAGTACTTC
TRBD1,few,TRBJ1-1,TRBV28,CASSKMTGQNTEAFF,TGTGCCAGCAGTAAGATGACAGGGCAGAACACTGAAGCTTTCTTT
-,-,TRBJ2-5,TRBV5-1,CASSSGFQETQYF,TGCGCCAGCAGCTCGGGGTTCCAAGAGACCCAGTACTTC
-,once,TRBJ2-2,TRBV28,CASSPPGDPGELFF,TGTGCCAGCAGTCCCCCCGGGGATCCCGGGGAGCTGTTTTTT
-,-,TRBJ1-1,TRBV4-1,CASSQQGIPTEAFF,TGCGCCAGCAGCCAACAGGGGATTCCCACTGAAGCTTTCTTT
-,few,TRBJ1-5,TRBV19,CASRMGRGGNQPQHF,TGTGCCAGTAGGATGGGGAGGGGAGGGAATCAGCCCCAGCATTTT
-,-,TRBJ2-3,TRBV21-1,CASSPRTGAIIPPSTDTQYF,TGTGCCAGCAGCCCAAGGACAGGGGCCATTATTCCTCCTAGCACAGATACGCAGTATTTT
-,-,TRBJ1-5,TRBV27,CASKTLLRGSNQPQHF,TGTGCCAGCAAAACCTTACTCCGGGGGAGCAATCAGCCCCAGCATTTT
-,once,TRBJ2-7,TRBV21-1,CAGRVFPPYEQYF,TGTGCCGGCCGGGTATTCCCACCTTACGAGCAGTACTTC
-,-,TRBJ2-7,TRBV6-2/TRBV6-3,CASSYYRERFSYEQYF,TGTGCCAGCAGTTACTATCGGGAGCGATTCTCCTACGAGCAGTACTTC
-,-,TRBJ2-3,TRBV6-5,CASSRDFGTDTQYF,TGTGCCAGCAGCCGGGACTTCGGCACAGATACGCAGTATTTT
TRBD1,-,TRBJ2-4,TRBV7-9,CASSLGQGAGDIQYF,TGTGCCAGCAGCTTAGGACAGGGTGCCGGGGACATTCAGTACTTC
-,-,TRBJ2-7,TRBV15,CATSRDTLGTGDYEQYF,TGTGCCACCAGCAGAGATACCCTAGGAACCGGGGACTACGAGCAGTACTTC